A single sample gave rise to the 13 T cell receptor gamma chains below, sequenced in a study of γδ T cells in repeated Plasmodium falciparum infection. TCRdb reapplied CATT to the multiplex PCR reads. Altogether 25,000 to 35,000 gamma-chain clones are present, roughly 1.4% being singletons, with the ten largest covering roughly a fifth. Vgamma9/Vdelta2+ and Vdelta2-negative gammadelta T cells were flow-sorted from PBMC for bulk sequencing. The material sequenced was gamma-delta T cells from blood. All receptors derive from a pool of human donors (malaria-infected and uninfected, not separated).

Worth noting for this clone: TCRdb attributes to this sequence the protein of a much larger clone, which differs from the DNA translation at residue 6; a read error is likely, and the protein displayed is translated from the DNA. V and J are TRGV9 and TRGJP. No J segment appears in TCRdb, so it was assigned here by matching the sequence to germline. This CDR3 region has 17 residues. V dropped 3 bases and J dropped 6; count of bases not matched to a gene: 8. Germline V gene data show CDR1 as GITISATS and CDR2 as ISYDGTV (reference sequence). The chain's CDR3 is CALWERGGELGKKIKVF. The CDR3 DNA follows: TGTGCCTTGTGGGAGAGAGGAGGAGAGTTGGGCAAAAAAATCAAGGTATTT.

The table lists this clone with many counts. CDR3 DNA: TGTGCCTTGTGGGATCGCTACGAGAAACTCTTT. Encoded protein: CALWDRYEKLF. The chain couples TRGV9 to TRGJ1 or TRGJ2. TCRdb is silent on the J gene; assignment here came from matching the DNA to germline. From germline, CDR1 is GITISATS and CDR2 ISYDGTV (reference sequence). This CDR3 is 11 amino acids long. V shed 4 bases, J shed 11 bases, and the junction held 8 bases outside the gene matches.

This clone came up many times. One base away lies a much larger clone, so this may be a sequencing read error. V usage is TRGV5 and J usage is TRGJ1 or TRGJ2. The germline gives CDR1 VINAFY, CDR2 YDVSNSKD. Trimming at V came to 3 bases and at J to 3 bases, leaving 2 bases not matched to a gene. The CDR3 extends over 12 amino acids. CDR3 DNA: TGTGCCACCTGGGACCGTTATTATAAGAAACTCTTT. This encodes CATWDRYYKKLF.

At least ten counts were recorded for this clone. TCRdb assigns this DNA the protein of a much larger clone, which departs from its translation at residue 8; this likely reflects a read error, and the protein shown comes from translating the DNA. V and J are TRGV9 and TRGJ1 or TRGJ2. The J gene was not available in TCRdb and was assigned here by matching the DNA to germline segments. Germline CDR1 and CDR2: GITISATS and ISYDGTV (reference sequence). Losses at the gene ends were 2 bases for V and 2 bases for J; bases not matched to a gene: 6. This CDR3 spans 14 amino acids. CDR3 nucleotide sequence: TGTGCCTTGTGGGAGGAGACGGATTATTATAAGAAACTCTTT. This sequence encodes CALWEETDYYKKLF.

The sample holds many counts of this clone. This rearrangement joins TRGV8 to TRGJ1 or TRGJ2. The germline V gene encodes CDR1 VENAVY and CDR2 YDSYNSRV. V shed 3 bases, J shed 12 bases, and the junction held 5 bases outside the gene matches. The length of the CDR3 is 10 residues. CDR3 sequence (DNA): TGTGCCACCTGGGATCGGTGGAAACTCTTT. It specifies CATWDRWKLF.

This clone came up a few times. TCRdb has a much larger clone's protein, which differs at residue 12 from the translation of this DNA, likely because of a read error; what is shown is the protein translated from the DNA. The V gene call is TRGV2, and the J gene call is absent. This CDR3 contains 14 residues. Germline assignment: CDR1 EGSNGY and CDR2 YDSYNSKV. Written as DNA, the CDR3 is TGTGCCACCTGGGACGGGCCATTCGAGTATAAGAGACTCTTT. It specifies CATWDGPFEYKRLF.

Remarks on this clone: A read error likely explains this, since a far larger clone differs by one base. This chain joins TRGV4 and TRGJ1 or TRGJ2. TCRdb offers no J gene call, so here the DNA was matched to germline to obtain one. The CDR3 has 12 residues. J lost 12 bases, V lost 4 bases, and 12 bases had no gene match. Per the germline V gene, CDR1 is EGSTGY and CDR2 is YDSYTSSV. The CDR3 loop reads CATWDGRWGKLF. CDR3 DNA sequence: TGTGCCACCTGGGACGGAAGGTGGGGGAAACTCTTT.

This clone occurred many times. TCRdb lists the protein of a much larger clone for this DNA, which differs at residue 10, so this is likely a read error; the protein given here is translated from the DNA itself. The chain employs TRGV9 and TRGJP. Because TCRdb records no J gene, it was assigned here through a match of the DNA to germline. The CDR3 has 17 amino acids. Germline CDR1 is GITISATS and CDR2 is ISYDGTV (reference sequence). The CDR3 sequence is CALWEVLRESGKKIKVF. In DNA, the CDR3 is TGTGCCTTGTGGGAGGTATTAAGAGAGTCGGGCAAAAAAATCAAGGTATTT.

This clone was detected many times. The chain is built from TRGV4 and TRGJ1 or TRGJ2. This CDR3 contains 15 residues. Germline assignment: CDR1 EGSTGY and CDR2 YDSYTSSV. V dropped 4 bases and J dropped 4; count of bases not matched to a gene: 13. The CDR3 is CATWDPRGLYYKKLF. CDR3 in DNA: TGTGCCACCTGGGACCCTCGGGGTCTATATTATAAGAAACTCTTT.

As to this clone: This DNA translates differently at residue 7 from the TCRdb protein, which is that of a much larger clone; a read error is likely, and the protein shown is the DNA's own translation. This sequence joins TRGV9 and TRGJ1 or TRGJ2. The J gene, not given by TCRdb, was assigned here from a germline match of the nucleotide sequence. CDR3 length equals 13 residues. V shed 2 bases and J 9 bases; nucleotides not matched to a gene: 10. Germline V lookup: CDR1 GITISATS, CDR2 ISYDGTV (reference sequence). The CDR3 reads CALWEASSSKKLF. The CDR3 DNA reads as TGTGCCTTGTGGGAGGCGTCCTCGTCTAAGAAACTCTTT.

This clone was seen ten or more times. The protein held in TCRdb is that of a much larger clone and does not match this DNA's translation at residue 8, likely because of a read error; the protein shown is translated from the DNA. J is TRGJ1 or TRGJ2 and V is TRGV9. The J gene is not listed in TCRdb, so it was assigned here from a DNA match to germline. The CDR3 loop spans 15 amino acids. The V gene's germline CDR1 is GITISATS and CDR2 ISYDGTV (reference sequence). The J segment lost 3 bases and the V segment lost 0 bases, leaving 8 bases of the junction unmatched. The CDR3 DNA is TGTGCCTTGTGGGAGGTGCACCACTTTTATTATAAGAAACTCTTT. Protein sequence: CALWEVHHFYYKKLF.

This clone was observed a few times. A far larger clone is one base from this, pointing to a likely read error. Other nucleotide sequences from this sample produce the same CDR3. TRGV9 is the V gene, and the J gene was not called. This CDR3 comprises 18 residues. In germline, CDR1 is GITISATS, CDR2 ISYDGTV (reference sequence). The chain's CDR3 is CALWEGQAEELGKKIKVF. The DNA for the CDR3 is TGTGCCTTGTGGGAGGGTCAAGCCGAAGAGTTGGGCAAAAAAATCAAGGTGTTT.

This clone was picked up many times. The likely explanation is a read error, given a far larger clone one base away. CDR3 sequence: CALWESFNKKLF. The DNA of the CDR3 is TGTGCCTTGTGGGAGTCCTTTAATAAGAAACTCTTC. V usage is TRGV9 and J usage is TRGJ1 or TRGJ2. CDR3 size: 12 residues. In germline, CDR1 is GITISATS, CDR2 ISYDGTV (reference sequence).